These T cell receptor beta chains were read from a single sample in a study of blood T cell repertoires in COVID-19. Using immunoSEQ multiplex PCR, the repertoire was profiled, and TCRdb retains in-frame clones only, with some absent. This table holds roughly 120,000 clones, roughly 85% found once. Sequencing was done on a sample of peripheral blood. These TCRs come from a human donor in a cohort sampled during active COVID-19. Both conserved end residues are part of each CDR3. D genes are given only for firm matches. Expanded clones are given a class, and other clones once, few, many or no size at all.

J: TRBJ1-2
size: once
V: TRBV5-1
D: NA
DNA: TGCGCCAGCAGCTTGGCCGAGCAAAGGGGGTATGGCTACACCTTC
CDR3: CASSLAEQRGYGYTF

J: TRBJ2-7
size: NA
V: TRBV12-5
D: NA
DNA: TGTGCTAGTGGTTTGGGACAGACCTACGAGCAGTACTTC
CDR3: CASGLGQTYEQYF

J: TRBJ2-1
size: NA
V: TRBV4-2
D: TRBD2
DNA: TGTGCCAGCAGCCAAGATCGCGGCCACAATAGCGGGGGGTTCTGGGAGCAGTTCTTC
CDR3: CASSQDRGHNSGGFWEQFF

J: TRBJ2-5
size: NA
V: TRBV4-3
D: TRBD1
DNA: TGCGCCAGCAGCCTCTCCCCGAACACAGGGGGTCGGGAGACCCAGTACTTC
CDR3: CASSLSPNTGGRETQYF

J: TRBJ2-2
size: NA
V: TRBV30
D: NA
DNA: TGTGCCTGGAGTACAGGGAACACCGGGGAGCTGTTTTTT
CDR3: CAWSTGNTGELFF

J: TRBJ1-1
size: NA
V: TRBV7-3
D: TRBD1
DNA: TGTGCCAGCAGCCCTATAGGGGGGACAGGAGGTAGTATGAACACTGAAGCTTTCTTT
CDR3: CASSPIGGTGGSMNTEAFF

J: TRBJ2-5
size: NA
V: TRBV27
D: NA
DNA: TGTGCCAGCACTAATGTGGGGGCGCTGGAGACCCAGTACTTC
CDR3: CASTNVGALETQYF

J: TRBJ1-1
size: NA
V: TRBV7-9
D: NA
DNA: TGTGCCAGCAGCTTAACCCCACAGGGAGGGGGGAACACTGAAGCTTTCTTT
CDR3: CASSLTPQGGGNTEAFF

J: TRBJ2-2
size: few
V: TRBV30
D: NA
DNA: TGTGCCTGGAGTGTTAATGGGGAGATCACCGGGGAGCTGTTTTTT
CDR3: CAWSVNGEITGELFF

J: TRBJ1-2
size: NA
V: TRBV5-6
D: NA
DNA: TGTGCCAGCAGCTTGGCCAGGGAAGTGGTCTACACCTTC
CDR3: CASSLAREVVYTF

J: TRBJ2-3
size: NA
V: TRBV5-1
D: TRBD2
DNA: TGCGCCAGCAGCTTGCCGACTAGCGGGGGTACAGATACGCAGTATTTT
CDR3: CASSLPTSGGTDTQYF

J: TRBJ1-3
size: NA
V: TRBV27
D: NA
DNA: TGTGCCAGCAGTTTGAGACAGTCCTCTGGAAACACCATATATTTT
CDR3: CASSLRQSSGNTIYF

J: TRBJ1-1
size: NA
V: TRBV11-2
D: NA
DNA: TGTGCCAGCAGCTTACTCGGGTTAGGTACTGAAGCTTTCTTT
CDR3: CASSLLGLGTEAFF

J: TRBJ2-1
size: NA
V: TRBV5-1
D: NA
DNA: TGCGCCAGCAGCTTGACAGCAGAGCCCTACAATGAGCAGTTCTTC
CDR3: CASSLTAEPYNEQFF